The clone carrying this T cell receptor beta chain was observed a handful of times. These data come from a study of blood T cells in healthy people across ages. V was clipped by 5 bases and J by 3 bases; unmatched bases: 5. Germline loops: CDR1 SGHAT, CDR2 FQNNGV. CDR3 length: 15 amino acids. A second about 6 to 11 cycle PCR used barcoded and J-beta primers. TCRdb passed the 5' RACE reads through MiXCR, listing each CDR3 protein once. The sample includes roughly 1.4 million distinct CDR3 sequences, almost 60% of them seen just once. The clonotype was recovered from a man aged 18 to 30 in good health. The chain links TRBV11-2 to TRBJ2-7; 12 positions agree with TRBD1. Source material: blood. CDR3 in DNA: TGTGCCAGCAGCGCCAGGGACAGGGGGCTCTACGAGCAGTACTTC. The encoded protein is CASSARDRGLYEQYF. The whole variable domain, filled in from reference TRBV11-2 and TRBJ2-7, reads EAGVAQSPRYKIIEKRQSVAFWCNPISGHATLYWYQQILGQGPKLLIQFQNNGVVDDSQLPKDRFSAERLKGVDSTLKIQPAKLEDSAVYLCASSARDRGLYEQYFGPGTRLTVT.